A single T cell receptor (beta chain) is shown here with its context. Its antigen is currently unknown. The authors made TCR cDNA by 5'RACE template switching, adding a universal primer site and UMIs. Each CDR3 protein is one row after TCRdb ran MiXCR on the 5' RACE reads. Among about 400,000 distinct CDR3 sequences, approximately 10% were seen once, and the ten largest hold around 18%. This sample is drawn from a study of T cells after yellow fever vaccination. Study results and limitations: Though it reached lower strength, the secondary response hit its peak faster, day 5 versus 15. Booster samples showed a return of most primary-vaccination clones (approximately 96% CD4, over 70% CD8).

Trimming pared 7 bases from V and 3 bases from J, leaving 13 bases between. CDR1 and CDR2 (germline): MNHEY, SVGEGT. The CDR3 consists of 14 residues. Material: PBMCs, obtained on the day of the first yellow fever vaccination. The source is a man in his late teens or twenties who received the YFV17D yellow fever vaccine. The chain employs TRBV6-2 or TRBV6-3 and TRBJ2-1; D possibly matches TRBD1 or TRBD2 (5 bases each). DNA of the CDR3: TGTGCCAGCATAAGGGACGGATTCTACAATGAGCAGTTCTTC. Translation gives CASIRDGFYNEQFF.